Listed below are T cell receptor beta chains from one sample, sequenced in a study of vaccination and CD4 T cells after COVID-19. One entry per CDR3 protein, called by TCRdb with MiXCR from the PCR reads. This sample carries about 9,300 distinct CDR3 sequences, about 34% of them seen once, and the ten largest clones take around 21%. Their specific antigens are unknown. Sequencing was performed on CD4+ T cells from blood, cultured in vitro. Every receptor here comes from a human donor in good health. The CDR3 runs from the conserved cysteine through the conserved F or W. The D gene is left open where the match is weak. Size is omitted from some rows. Given values are once, few, many or a class for expanded clones.

>few|TRBD1|TRBJ1-6|TRBV7-9
TGTGCCAGCAGCTTTGTAACACAGGGGCGACCCCTCCACTTT
CASSFVTQGRPLHF
>.|TRBD1|TRBJ2-6|TRBV4-3
TGCGCCAGCAGCCAAGGGGCCGGGACAGGGCGCTCTGGGGCCAACGTCCTGACTTTC
CASSQGAGTGRSGANVLTF
>few|.|TRBJ1-2|TRBV5-4
TGTGCCAGCAGCCTCCCTTTGAGTGACTATGGCTACACCTTC
CASSLPLSDYGYTF
>.|TRBD2|TRBJ2-1|TRBV20-1
TGCAGTGCTATCGATTTGACTAGCGGCTACAATGAGCAGTTCTTC
CSAIDLTSGYNEQFF
>few|TRBD1|TRBJ2-3|TRBV28
TGTGCCAGCAGCCAGTTGACAGGGAGAAATACGCAGTATTTT
CASSQLTGRNTQYF
>few|.|TRBJ2-5|TRBV5-4
TGTGCCAGCAGCTTGGACAGGAGGCAAGAGACCCAGTACTTC
CASSLDRRQETQYF
>.|.|TRBJ2-3|TRBV20-1
TGCAGTGCTAGAGGGGCCGGGGGCTACGATACGCAGTATTTT
CSARGAGGYDTQYF
>.|TRBD1|TRBJ1-5|TRBV29-1
TGCAGCGTTGTGGTCAGGGGGGTGAGCGCTGGCAATCAGCCCCAGCATTTT
CSVVVRGVSAGNQPQHF
>few|.|TRBJ1-5|TRBV27
TGTGCCAGCAGTTCCGGCAATCAGCCCCAGCATTTT
CASSSGNQPQHF
>.|.|TRBJ2-3|TRBV7-2
TGTGCCAGCAGCGACCAATACACAGATACGCAGTATTTT
CASSDQYTDTQYF
>.|.|TRBJ1-1|TRBV2
TGTGCCAGCAAACAACAGGGATTGACTGAAGCTTTCTTT
CASKQQGLTEAFF
>few|.|TRBJ1-6|TRBV6-5
TGTGCCAGCAGTTACTCGAGATTGGGGGTGGATTCACCCCTCCACTTT
CASSYSRLGVDSPLHF
>.|.|TRBJ2-5|TRBV7-9
TGTGCCAGCAGCTTAACCAGGGACCAAGAGACCCAGTACTTC
CASSLTRDQETQYF
>.|TRBD2|TRBJ2-3|TRBV7-9
TGTGCCAGCTCTTTAGCGGGAGCTCCAGATACGCAGTATTTT
CASSLAGAPDTQYF
>few|TRBD1|TRBJ1-2|TRBV6-2/TRBV6-3
TGTGCCAGCAAGGAAGAGGGGGCGCTTGGCTACACCTTC
CASKEEGALGYTF
>few|.|TRBJ1-1|TRBV23-1
TGCGCCAGCACCCGGGACAAGAACACTGAAGCTTTCTTT
CASTRDKNTEAFF
>.|.|TRBJ2-7|TRBV6-5
TGTGCCAGCAGTTATCGGCGGGACATCCGCTACGAGCAGTACTTC
CASSYRRDIRYEQYF
>.|.|TRBJ1-1|TRBV29-1
TGCAGCGTTGAGAGACATAGTGAAGCTTTCTTT
CSVERHSEAFF
>.|.|TRBJ2-7|TRBV21-1
TGTGCCAGCAGCAAAGAAGACATTCAAACAACCTACGAGCAGTACTTC
CASSKEDIQTTYEQYF
>.|TRBD1|TRBJ1-4|TRBV7-6
TGTGCCAGCAGCCTGTCTTTGGGACAGGGGAGTGAAAAACTGTTTTTT
CASSLSLGQGSEKLFF
>large|.|TRBJ1-6|TRBV6-1
TGTGCCAGCAGCACGGGACACCCCCTGCCCCTCCACTTT
CASSTGHPLPLHF
>medium-sized|.|TRBJ1-1|TRBV20-1
TGCAGTGCTAGACCCTGGGGACCGGTGAACACTGAAGCTTTCTTT
CSARPWGPVNTEAFF
>.|.|TRBJ2-6|TRBV19
TGTGCCAGTAGTATCAACCCGAGTTCCGGGGCCAACGTCCTGACTTTC
CASSINPSSGANVLTF
>.|.|TRBJ2-3|TRBV7-2
TGTGCCAGCAGCCCATCTCCTCAGCGGAGGCCACAAGATACGCAGTATTTT
CASSPSPQRRPQDTQYF
>once|.|TRBJ2-5|TRBV6-2/TRBV6-3
TGTGCCAGCACCCCGCTTTGGTCGCGGCAGAATAGAGAGACCCAGTACTTC
CASTPLWSRQNRETQYF
>.|TRBD2|TRBJ2-3|TRBV28
TGTGCCAGCAGTTTACTTCGCGGGAGGGCCGGCGGAGATACGCAGTATTTT
CASSLLRGRAGGDTQYF
>.|.|TRBJ2-7|TRBV6-2/TRBV6-3
TGTGCCAGCAGTGCTTATGGACAGATCCACCCGGAGCAGTACTTC
CASSAYGQIHPEQYF
>.|TRBD2|TRBJ2-1|TRBV28
TGTGCCAGCAGTTCGGCAAACCTAAATGGACTAGCGGGCTACAATGAGCAGTTCTTC
CASSSANLNGLAGYNEQFF